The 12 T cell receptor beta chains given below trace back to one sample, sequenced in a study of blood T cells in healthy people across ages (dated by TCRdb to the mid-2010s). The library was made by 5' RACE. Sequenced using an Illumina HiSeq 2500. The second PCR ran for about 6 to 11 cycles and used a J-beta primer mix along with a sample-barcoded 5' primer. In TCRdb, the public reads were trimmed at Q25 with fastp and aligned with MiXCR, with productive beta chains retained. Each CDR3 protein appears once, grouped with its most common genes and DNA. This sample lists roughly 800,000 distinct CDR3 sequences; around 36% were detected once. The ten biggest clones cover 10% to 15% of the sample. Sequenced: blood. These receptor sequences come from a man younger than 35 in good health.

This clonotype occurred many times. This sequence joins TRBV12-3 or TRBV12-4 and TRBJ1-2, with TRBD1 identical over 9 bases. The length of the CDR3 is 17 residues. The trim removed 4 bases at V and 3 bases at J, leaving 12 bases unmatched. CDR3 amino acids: CASSSSSTQGADYGYTF. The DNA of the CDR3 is TGTGCCAGCAGTTCGTCGTCCACACAGGGGGCTGACTATGGCTACACCTTC.

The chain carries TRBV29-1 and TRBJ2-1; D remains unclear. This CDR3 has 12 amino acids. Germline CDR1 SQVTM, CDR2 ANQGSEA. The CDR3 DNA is TGCAGTGCTATGGTCTCCTACAATGAGCAGTTCTTC. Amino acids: CSAMVSYNEQFF.

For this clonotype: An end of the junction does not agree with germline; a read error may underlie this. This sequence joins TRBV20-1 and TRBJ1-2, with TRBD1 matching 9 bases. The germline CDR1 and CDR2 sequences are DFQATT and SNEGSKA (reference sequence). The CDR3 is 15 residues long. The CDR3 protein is CSSSGTGLPNYGYTF. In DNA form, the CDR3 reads TGCAGTTCTAGTGGGACAGGGCTCCCTAACTATGGCTACACCTTC.

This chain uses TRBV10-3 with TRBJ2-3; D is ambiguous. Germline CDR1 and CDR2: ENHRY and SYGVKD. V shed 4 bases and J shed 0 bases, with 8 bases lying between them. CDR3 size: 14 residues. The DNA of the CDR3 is TGTGCCATCAGTGTTCAGTCTAGCACAGATACGCAGTATTTT. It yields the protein CAISVQSSTDTQYF.

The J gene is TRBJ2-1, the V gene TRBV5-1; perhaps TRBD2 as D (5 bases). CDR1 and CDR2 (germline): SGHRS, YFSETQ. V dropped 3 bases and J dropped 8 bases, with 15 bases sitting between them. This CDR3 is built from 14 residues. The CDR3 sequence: CASSSRAGDDEQFF. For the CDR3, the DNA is TGCGCCAGCAGCTCGAGGGCTGGAGATGATGAGCAGTTCTTC.

The CDR3 bases are TGCGCCAGCAGCCCGGACAGTATTAATTCACCCCTCCACTTT. Its translation: CASSPDSINSPLHF. The chain employs TRBV4-3 and TRBJ1-6; maybe TRBD1 (6 bases). V was clipped by 4 bases and J by 6 bases, with 10 bases between them. The CDR3 loop spans 14 amino acids. Germline-derived CDR1 and CDR2 are LGHNA and YSLEER.

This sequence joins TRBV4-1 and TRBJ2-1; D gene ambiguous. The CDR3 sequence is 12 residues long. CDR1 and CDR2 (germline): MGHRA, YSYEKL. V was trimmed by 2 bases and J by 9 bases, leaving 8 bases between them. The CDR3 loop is CASSQLLSEQFF. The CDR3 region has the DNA TGCGCCAGCAGCCAACTATTAAGTGAGCAGTTCTTC.

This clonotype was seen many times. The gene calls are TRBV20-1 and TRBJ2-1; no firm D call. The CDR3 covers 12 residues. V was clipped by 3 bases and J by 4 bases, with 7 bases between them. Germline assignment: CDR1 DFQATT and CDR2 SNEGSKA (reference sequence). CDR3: CSASFQYNEQFF. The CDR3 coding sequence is TGCAGTGCTAGTTTCCAGTACAATGAGCAGTTCTTC.

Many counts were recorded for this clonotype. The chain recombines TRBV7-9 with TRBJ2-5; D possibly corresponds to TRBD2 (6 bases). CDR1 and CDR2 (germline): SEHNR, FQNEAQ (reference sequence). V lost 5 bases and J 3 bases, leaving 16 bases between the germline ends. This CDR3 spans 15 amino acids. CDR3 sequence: CASSQRGLPEETQYF. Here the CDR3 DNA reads TGTGCCAGCAGCCAACGAGGACTACCCGAAGAGACCCAGTACTTC.

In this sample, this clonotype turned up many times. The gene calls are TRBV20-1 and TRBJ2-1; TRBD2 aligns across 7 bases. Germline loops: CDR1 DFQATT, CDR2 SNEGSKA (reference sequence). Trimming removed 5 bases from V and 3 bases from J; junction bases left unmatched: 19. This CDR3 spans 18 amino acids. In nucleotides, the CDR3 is TGCAGTGCTGAACCCCCTATTCTGCGGGGGTTGGTCTACAATGAGCAGTTCTTC. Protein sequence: CSAEPPILRGLVYNEQFF.

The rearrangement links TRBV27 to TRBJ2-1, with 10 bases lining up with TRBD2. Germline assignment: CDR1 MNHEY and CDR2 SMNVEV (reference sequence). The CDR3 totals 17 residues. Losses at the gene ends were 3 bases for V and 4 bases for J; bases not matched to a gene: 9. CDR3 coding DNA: TGTGCCAGCAGTTTGTGGAGCGGGGGGGCGCGGTACAATGAGCAGTTCTTC. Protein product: CASSLWSGGARYNEQFF.

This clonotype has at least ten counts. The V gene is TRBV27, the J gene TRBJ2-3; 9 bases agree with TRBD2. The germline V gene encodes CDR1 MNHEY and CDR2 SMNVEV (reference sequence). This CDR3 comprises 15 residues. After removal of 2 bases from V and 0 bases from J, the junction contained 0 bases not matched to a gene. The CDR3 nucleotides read TGTGCCAGCAGTTTACTAGCGGGGAGCACAGATACGCAGTATTTT. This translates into CASSLLAGSTDTQYF.